The entry below describes one T cell receptor beta chain. The CDR3 runs to 15 residues. V shed 4 bases and J shed 0 bases, with 11 bases lying between them. The germline V gene encodes CDR1 SGHRS and CDR2 YFSETQ. This sample was included in a study of control samples from healthy donors and cancer patients. The method was immunoSEQ multiplex PCR; TCRdb's version includes in-frame clones alone and lacks a portion of them. There are roughly 120,000 clones in the sample; roughly 89% occur only once, and about 12% lies in the top ten. The sequenced sample consisted of blood. The rearrangement uses TRBV5-1 and TRBJ1-3; no clear D. This TCR came from a young man in good health. The CDR3 sequence: CASSPDGVSGNTIYF. DNA of the CDR3: TGCGCCAGCAGCCCCGACGGTGTCTCTGGAAACACCATATATTTT. Full variable domain (outside the CDR3, taken from reference TRBV5-1 and TRBJ1-3): KAGVTQTPRYLIKTRGQQVTLSCSPISGHRSVSWYQQTPGQGLQFLFEYFSETQRNKGNFPGRFSGRQFSNSRSEMNVSTLELGDSALYLCASSPDGVSGNTIYFGEGSWLTVV.